This is a list of T cell receptor beta chains from one sample in a study of T cells in Graves' hyperthyroidism and ophthalmopathy. A single record per CDR3 protein comes from TCRdb applying MiXCR to the multiplex PCR reads. The profile covers 490,000 or so distinct CDR3 sequences, with about 16% appearing a single time and approximately 32% taken by the ten largest. Material for sequencing was blood. The receptors derive from a woman younger than 45 with Graves' ophthalmopathy. CDR3s include the opening cysteine and the closing phenylalanine or tryptophan. The order of the fields is V gene, D gene, J gene, clone size, CDR3 protein, CDR3 DNA. D genes are given only for firm matches. The size entry is marked missing in some rows and otherwise reads once, few, many or a size class.

TRBV6-1	-	TRBJ2-5	many	CASTDGQGSGETQYF	TGTGCCAGCACCGACGGTCAGGGGTCGGGGGAGACCCAGTACTTC
TRBV6-5	TRBD1	TRBJ1-5	-	CASSYLTGDVNQPQHF	TGTGCCAGCAGTTACCTGACAGGGGACGTCAATCAGCCCCAGCATTTT
TRBV7-2	TRBD2	TRBJ2-7	-	CASTHSPGLAGGEQYF	TGTGCCAGCACCCACTCCCCGGGACTAGCGGGAGGCGAGCAGTACTTC
TRBV7-9	-	TRBJ2-1	many	CASSLGPKLNNEQFF	TGTGCCAGCAGCTTGGGGCCTAAGCTAAACAATGAGCAGTTCTTC
TRBV6-1	TRBD2	TRBJ2-5	many	CASSSRLTSGTYQETQYF	TGTGCCAGCAGTTCGAGACTGACTAGCGGGACGTACCAAGAGACCCAGTACTTC
TRBV2	-	TRBJ2-5	many	CASSPSPRETQYF	TGTGCCAGCAGCCCGTCTCCCAGAGAGACCCAGTACTTC
TRBV4-3	-	TRBJ2-2	-	CASSQDLTGRIGELFF	TGCGCCAGCAGCCAAGATCTTACTGGGAGGATCGGGGAGCTGTTTTTT
TRBV5-1	TRBD2	TRBJ2-7	many	CASTHSGYEQYF	TGCGCCAGCACCCATAGCGGGTACGAGCAGTACTTC
TRBV7-2	TRBD1	TRBJ2-2	-	CASSLGGTGVAGELFF	TGTGCCAGCAGCTTAGGGGGGACAGGGGTGGCCGGGGAGCTGTTTTTT
TRBV7-2	TRBD2	TRBJ2-7	few	CASSRTSTSQSYEQYF	TGTGCCAGCAGTCGGACCTCGACTAGCCAGTCCTACGAGCAGTACTTC
TRBV4-3	TRBD2	TRBJ2-1	many	CASSQASRAGGDEQFF	TGCGCCAGCAGCCAAGCCAGCCGAGCGGGAGGAGATGAGCAGTTCTTC
TRBV5-4	-	TRBJ2-5	few	CANSLAEMRLETQYF	TGTGCCAACAGCTTAGCGGAAATGAGGTTGGAGACCCAGTACTTC
TRBV6-1	TRBD1	TRBJ2-7	-	CASSPRTGGEQYF	TGTGCCAGCAGTCCCCGGACAGGAGGCGAGCAGTACTTC
TRBV10-3	-	TRBJ1-5	few	CAISKQGSSNQPQHF	TGTGCCATCAGCAAGCAGGGCAGTAGCAATCAGCCCCAGCATTTT
TRBV5-1	TRBD2	TRBJ2-3	-	CASSFGLAGGRGTDTQYF	TGCGCCAGCAGCTTCGGACTAGCGGGAGGAAGAGGCACAGATACGCAGTATTTT
TRBV12-3/TRBV12-4	-	TRBJ1-3	many	CASILTGTMGNTIYF	TGTGCCAGCATCCTCACCGGGACTATGGGAAACACCATATATTTT
TRBV14	-	TRBJ1-1	-	CASSFRRAGEAFF	TGTGCCAGCAGCTTTCGGAGGGCGGGTGAAGCTTTCTTT
TRBV20-1	-	TRBJ1-2	many	CSANRASRFYGYTF	TGCAGTGCGAACAGGGCTAGTCGGTTCTATGGCTACACCTTC
TRBV18	TRBD1	TRBJ1-5	few	CASSPDRGVQPQHF	TGTGCCAGCTCACCGGACAGGGGGGTTCAGCCCCAGCATTTT
TRBV20-1	-	TRBJ1-2	few	CSARERGYTYGYTF	TGCAGTGCTAGGGAGAGGGGTTATACTTATGGCTACACCTTC
TRBV10-3	TRBD2	TRBJ2-5	many	CAISDRGGSGETQYF	TGTGCCATCAGTGATCGAGGCGGGAGTGGGGAGACCCAGTACTTC
TRBV6-1	-	TRBJ1-2	-	CASSGQPYYGYTF	TGTGCCAGCTCGGGGCAACCATACTATGGCTACACCTTC
TRBV7-9	-	TRBJ2-2	-	CASSLKGFGELFF	TGTGCCAGCAGCTTAAAAGGCTTCGGGGAGCTGTTTTTT
TRBV5-1	-	TRBJ2-7	many	CASRLDLTYEQYF	TGCGCCAGCAGGCTAGATTTGACCTACGAGCAGTACTTC
TRBV2	-	TRBJ1-2	many	CASVQGYYGYTF	TGTGCCAGCGTACAGGGTTACTATGGCTACACCTTC
TRBV2	-	TRBJ1-1	many	CASRRLTVVMNTEAFF	TGTGCCAGCAGAAGATTGACGGTGGTTATGAACACTGAAGCTTTCTTT
TRBV7-9	TRBD1	TRBJ1-2	-	CASSSPGQGNTF	TGTGCCAGCAGCTCGCCGGGACAGGGGAACACCTTC
TRBV28	-	TRBJ1-5	many	CASINIPGPSSNQPQHF	TGTGCCAGCATCAACATCCCGGGCCCCAGCAGCAATCAGCCCCAGCATTTT
TRBV7-9	-	TRBJ1-2	-	CASSPWFRGLRNYGYTF	TGTGCCAGCAGCCCCTGGTTCCGGGGCCTTAGGAACTATGGCTACACCTTC
TRBV12-3/TRBV12-4	TRBD1	TRBJ1-5	many	CASSVIHRDRRNQPQHF	TGTGCCAGCAGTGTAATCCACAGGGACAGGCGCAATCAGCCCCAGCATTTT
TRBV7-9	-	TRBJ2-1	many	CASSPLQLNTNNEQFF	TGTGCCAGCAGCCCACTTCAACTAAATACAAACAATGAGCAGTTCTTC
TRBV7-2	-	TRBJ2-7	-	CASSLETSYEQYF	TGTGCCAGCAGCTTGGAGACGTCCTACGAGCAGTACTTC
TRBV2	TRBD1	TRBJ2-5	many	CASRRDRGRVETQYF	TGTGCCAGCAGGCGTGACAGGGGGCGCGTGGAGACCCAGTACTTC
TRBV6-1	-	TRBJ2-7	once	CATHWNYEQYF	TGTGCCACCCACTGGAACTACGAGCAGTACTTC
TRBV20-1	-	TRBJ2-7	-	CSALRAGAYYEQYF	TGCAGTGCCCTCCGGGCCGGAGCTTACTACGAGCAGTACTTC
TRBV20-1	-	TRBJ1-1	many	CSASMGSGEAFF	TGCAGTGCTAGTATGGGGTCCGGTGAAGCTTTCTTT
TRBV19	TRBD1	TRBJ2-1	-	CASSTPTGVPYNEQFF	TGTGCCAGTAGTACCCCGACAGGGGTACCCTACAATGAGCAGTTCTTC